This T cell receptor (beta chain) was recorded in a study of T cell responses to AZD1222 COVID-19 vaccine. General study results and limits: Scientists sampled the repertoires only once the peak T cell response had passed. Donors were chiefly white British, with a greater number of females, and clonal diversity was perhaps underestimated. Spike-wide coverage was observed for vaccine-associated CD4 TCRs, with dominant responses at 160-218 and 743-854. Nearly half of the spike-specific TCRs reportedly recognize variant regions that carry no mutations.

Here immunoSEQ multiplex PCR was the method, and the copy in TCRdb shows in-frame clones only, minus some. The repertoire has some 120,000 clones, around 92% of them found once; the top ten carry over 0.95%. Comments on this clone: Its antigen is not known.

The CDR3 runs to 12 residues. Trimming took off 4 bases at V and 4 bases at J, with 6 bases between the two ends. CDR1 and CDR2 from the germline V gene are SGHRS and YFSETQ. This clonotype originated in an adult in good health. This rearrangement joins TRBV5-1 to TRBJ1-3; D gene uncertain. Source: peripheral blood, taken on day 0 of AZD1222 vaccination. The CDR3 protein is CASSVPGNTIYF. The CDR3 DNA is TGCGCCAGCAGCGTGCCCGGAAACACCATATATTTT.